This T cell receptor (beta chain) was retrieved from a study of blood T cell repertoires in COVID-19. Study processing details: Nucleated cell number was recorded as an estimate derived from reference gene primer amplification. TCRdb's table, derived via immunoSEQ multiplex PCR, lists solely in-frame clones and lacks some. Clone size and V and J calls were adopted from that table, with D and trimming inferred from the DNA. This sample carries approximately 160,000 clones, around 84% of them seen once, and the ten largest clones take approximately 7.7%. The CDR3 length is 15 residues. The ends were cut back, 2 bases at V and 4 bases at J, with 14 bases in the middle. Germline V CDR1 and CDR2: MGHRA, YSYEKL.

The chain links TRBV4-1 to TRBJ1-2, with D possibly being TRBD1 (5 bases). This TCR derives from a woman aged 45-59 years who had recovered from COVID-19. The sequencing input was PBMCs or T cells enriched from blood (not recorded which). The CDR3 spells CASSQWVDKFYGYTF. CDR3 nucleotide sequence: TGCGCCAGCAGCCAATGGGTGGACAAATTCTATGGCTACACCTTC.